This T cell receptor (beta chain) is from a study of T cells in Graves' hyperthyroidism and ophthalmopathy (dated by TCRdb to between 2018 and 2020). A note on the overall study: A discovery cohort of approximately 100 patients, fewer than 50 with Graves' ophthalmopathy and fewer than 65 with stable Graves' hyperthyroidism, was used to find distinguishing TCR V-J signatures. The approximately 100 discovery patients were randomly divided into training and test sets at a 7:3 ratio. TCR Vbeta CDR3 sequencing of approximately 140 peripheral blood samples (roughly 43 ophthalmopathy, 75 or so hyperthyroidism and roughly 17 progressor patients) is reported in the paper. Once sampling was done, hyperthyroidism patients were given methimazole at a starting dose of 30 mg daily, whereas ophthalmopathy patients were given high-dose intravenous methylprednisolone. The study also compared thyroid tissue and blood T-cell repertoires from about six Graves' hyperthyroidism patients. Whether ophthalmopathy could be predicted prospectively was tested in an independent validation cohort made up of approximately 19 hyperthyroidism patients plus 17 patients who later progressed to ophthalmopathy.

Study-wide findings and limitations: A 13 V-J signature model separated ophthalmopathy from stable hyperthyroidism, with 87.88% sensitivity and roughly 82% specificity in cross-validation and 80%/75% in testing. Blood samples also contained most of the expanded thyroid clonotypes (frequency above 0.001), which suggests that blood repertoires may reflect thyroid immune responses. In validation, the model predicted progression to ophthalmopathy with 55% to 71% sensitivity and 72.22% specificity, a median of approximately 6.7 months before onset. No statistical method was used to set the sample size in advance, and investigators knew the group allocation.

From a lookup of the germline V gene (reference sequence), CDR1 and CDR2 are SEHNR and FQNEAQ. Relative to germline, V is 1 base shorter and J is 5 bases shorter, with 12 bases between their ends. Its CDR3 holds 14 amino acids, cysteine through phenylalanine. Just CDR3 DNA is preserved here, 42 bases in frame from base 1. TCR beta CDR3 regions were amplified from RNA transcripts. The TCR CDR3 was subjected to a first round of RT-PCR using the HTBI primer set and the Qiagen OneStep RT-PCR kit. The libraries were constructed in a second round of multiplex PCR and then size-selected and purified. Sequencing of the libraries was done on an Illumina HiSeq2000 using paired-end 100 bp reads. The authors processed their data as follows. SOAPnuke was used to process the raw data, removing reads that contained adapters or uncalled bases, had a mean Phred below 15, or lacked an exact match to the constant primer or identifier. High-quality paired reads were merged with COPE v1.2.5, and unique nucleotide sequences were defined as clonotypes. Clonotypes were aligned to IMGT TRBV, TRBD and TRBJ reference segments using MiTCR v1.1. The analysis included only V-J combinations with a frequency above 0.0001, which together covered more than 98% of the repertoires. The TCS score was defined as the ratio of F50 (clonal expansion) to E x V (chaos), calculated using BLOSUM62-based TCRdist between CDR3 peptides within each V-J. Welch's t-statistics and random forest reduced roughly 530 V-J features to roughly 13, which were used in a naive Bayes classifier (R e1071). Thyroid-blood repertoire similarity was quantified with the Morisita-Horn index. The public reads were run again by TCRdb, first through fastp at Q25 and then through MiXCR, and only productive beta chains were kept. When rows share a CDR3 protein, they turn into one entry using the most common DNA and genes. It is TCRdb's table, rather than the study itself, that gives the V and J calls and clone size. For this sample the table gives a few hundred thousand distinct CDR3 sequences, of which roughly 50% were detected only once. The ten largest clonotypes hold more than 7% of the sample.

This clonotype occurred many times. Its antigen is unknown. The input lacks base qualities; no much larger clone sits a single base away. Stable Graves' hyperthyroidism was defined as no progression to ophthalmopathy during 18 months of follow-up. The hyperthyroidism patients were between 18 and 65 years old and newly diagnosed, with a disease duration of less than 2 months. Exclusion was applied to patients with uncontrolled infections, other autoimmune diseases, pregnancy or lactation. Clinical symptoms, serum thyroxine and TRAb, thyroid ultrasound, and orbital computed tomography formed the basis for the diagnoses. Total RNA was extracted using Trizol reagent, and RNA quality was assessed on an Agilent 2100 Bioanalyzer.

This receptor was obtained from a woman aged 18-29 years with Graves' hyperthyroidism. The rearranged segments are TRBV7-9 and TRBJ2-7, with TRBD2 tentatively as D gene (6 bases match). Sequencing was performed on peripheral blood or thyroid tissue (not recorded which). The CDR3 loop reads CASSLERESHEQYF. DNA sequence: TGTGCCAGCAGCTTAGAACGGGAGTCCCACGAGCAGTACTTC.